Following are 22 T cell receptor beta chains from one sample sequenced in a study of blood T cells in healthy people across ages. A J-beta primer mix and a sample-barcoded 5' primer were used in a second PCR of about 7 to 11 cycles. TCRdb re-derived calls from the 5' RACE reads in MiXCR, one entry per CDR3 protein. The sample shows 790,000 or so distinct CDR3 sequences, 56% of them seen only once. The specimen sequenced was blood. The source of these receptors is a man aged 35-49 years in good health.

The chain uses TRBV7-9 and TRBJ2-5, with 15 bases that match TRBD2. Per germline, CDR1 SEHNR and CDR2 FQNEAQ (reference sequence). The CDR3 has 17 amino acids. Trimming removed 3 bases from V and 4 bases from J; junction bases left unmatched: 6. The CDR3 region is CASSLGLAGGLRETQYF. In nucleotides, the CDR3 is TGTGCCAGCAGCTTGGGACTAGCGGGAGGACTTAGAGAGACCCAGTACTTC. The full variable domain, its missing parts supplied by reference TRBV7-9 and TRBJ2-5, is DTGVSQNPRHKITKRGQNVTFRCDPISEHNRLYWYRQTLGQGPEFLTYFQNEAQLEKSRLLSDRFSAERPKGSFSTLEIQRTEQGDSAMYLCASSLGLAGGLRETQYFGPGTRLLVL.

This rearrangement joins TRBV12-3 or TRBV12-4 to TRBJ2-1; D ambiguous. This CDR3 is built from 16 residues. The ends were cut back, 6 bases at V and 4 bases at J, with 19 bases in the middle. CDR3 loop: CASSPQAAKTYNEQFF. DNA of the CDR3: TGTGCCAGCAGCCCGCAGGCGGCTAAAACTTACAATGAGCAGTTCTTC.

V and J are TRBV25-1 and TRBJ2-6; D remains ambiguous. The CDR3 contains 20 residues. Trimming cost V 4 bases and J 0 bases, with 22 bases left between them. The germline V gene has CDR1 MGHDK and CDR2 SYGVNS. For the CDR3, the DNA is TGTGCCAGCAGTGGTCAAAAAGGTTCACCTAGGACCTCTGGGGCCAACGTCCTGACTTTC. This gives the protein CASSGQKGSPRTSGANVLTF.

The V and J genes are TRBV9 and TRBJ2-5; no clear D gene. With 3 bases removed from V and 0 bases from J, the gap between germline ends came to 6 bases. From germline, CDR1 is SGDLS and CDR2 YYNGEE. The CDR3 spans 13 residues. CDR3 nucleotides: TGTGCCAGCAGCGCCGCCAACCAAGAGACCCAGTACTTC. Its translation: CASSAANQETQYF.

V gene TRBV20-1 combines with J gene TRBJ2-7, with D perhaps matching TRBD1 (7 bases). The CDR3 covers 15 residues. Germline loops: CDR1 DFQATT, CDR2 SNEGSKA (reference sequence). V was trimmed by 6 bases and J by 0 bases, leaving 18 bases between them. The CDR3 coding sequence is TGCAGTGCCAGACCAGGGGGGATTAGCTCCTACGAGCAGTACTTC. Translated: CSARPGGISSYEQYF.

This rearrangement joins TRBV7-6 to TRBJ1-2, with 9 bases that match TRBD1. With V trimmed by 4 bases and J by 5 bases, 8 bases remained unmatched. The CDR3 runs 15 residues. Germline V CDR1 and CDR2: SGHVS, FNYEAQ. CDR3 in amino acids: CASSSPGTGFYGYTF. The CDR3 region has the DNA TGTGCCAGCAGCTCACCCGGGACAGGGTTTTATGGCTACACCTTC.

This sequence joins TRBV29-1 and TRBJ2-4, with D perhaps matching TRBD1 (6 bases). Between the trimmed V and J ends, which lost 6 bases and 1 base, there was a span of 16 bases. Germline V CDR1 and CDR2: SQVTM, ANQGSEA. The CDR3 is 15 amino acids. The CDR3 DNA follows: TGCAGCGTCGTCGCAGGGGTAAGGGCCAAAAACATTCAGTACTTC. Amino acid sequence: CSVVAGVRAKNIQYF.

This clonotype was observed a few times. The CDR3 nucleotides are TGTGCCAGCAGCTTAGCAGATACACTCTACGAGCAGTACTTC. It translates to CASSLADTLYEQYF. V usage is TRBV7-2 and J usage is TRBJ2-7, with no clear D. The CDR3 loop spans 14 amino acids. Trimming took 0 bases from V and 3 from J, leaving 9 bases between them. CDR1 is SGHTA and CDR2 is FQGNSA in the germline V gene.

This clonotype was seen a few times. This chain connects TRBV14 to TRBJ2-6, with 9 positions matching TRBD1. Germline CDR1 reads SGHDN; CDR2 reads FVKESK. V shed 3 bases, J shed 4 bases, and the junction held 16 bases outside the gene matches. This CDR3 contains 20 residues. The CDR3 DNA reads TGTGCCAGCAGCCACCTAATCAGCGCGGGACAGGGTACGGGGGCCAACGTCCTGACTTTC. Its protein product is CASSHLISAGQGTGANVLTF.

The rearrangement joins TRBV7-3 to TRBJ2-5, with 9 bases that match TRBD1. With 3 bases clipped from V and 1 base from J, the junction kept 3 bases outside the gene matches. The germline V gene encodes CDR1 SGHTA and CDR2 FQGTGA. There are 15 residues in the CDR3. The CDR3 loop reads CASSLGTGPQETQYF. The CDR3 DNA is TGTGCCAGCAGCTTGGGGACAGGGCCCCAAGAGACCCAGTACTTC. Looking up the rest from reference TRBV7-3 and TRBJ2-5 gives the full variable domain: GAGVSQTPSNKVTEKGKYVELRCDPISGHTALYWYRQSLGQGPEFLIYFQGTGAADDSGLPNDRFFAVRPEGSVSTLKIQRTERGDSAVYLCASSLGTGPQETQYFGPGTRLLVL.

CDR3 bases: TGTGCCAGCACCATTGGGGAGACCCAGTACTTC. As protein: CASTIGETQYF. The genes are TRBV27 and TRBJ2-5; D is undetermined. CDR1 is MNHEY, CDR2 SMNVEV, per germline (reference sequence). The CDR3 length is 11 residues. Trimming left V 7 bases short and J 5 bases short, with 8 bases between.

V gene TRBV27 combines with J gene TRBJ2-7; D gene uncertain. Germline V gives CDR1 MNHEY, CDR2 SMNVEV (reference sequence). The CDR3 is 14 amino acids. The V gene lost 6 bases and the J gene lost 1 base, with 13 bases spanning the gap. This CDR3 is CASRTTLGSYEQYF. The DNA for the CDR3 is TGTGCCAGCAGGACGACCCTGGGTTCCTACGAGCAGTACTTC.

This chain links TRBV28 with TRBJ2-7; 10 nucleotides match TRBD1. CDR3 size: 15 residues. The junction had 8 bases not matched to a gene; V was cut back by 6 bases and J by 3 bases. Germline lookup yields CDR1 MDHEN and CDR2 SYDVKM. This chain's CDR3 is CASRPGRTGGYEQYF. DNA of the CDR3: TGTGCCAGCAGACCCGGACGGACAGGGGGCTACGAGCAGTACTTC. The whole variable domain, filled in from reference TRBV28 and TRBJ2-7, reads DVKVTQSSRYLVKRTGEKVFLECVQDMDHENMFWYRQDPGLGLRLIYFSYDVKMKEKGDIPEGYSVSREKKERFSLILESASTNQTSMYLCASRPGRTGGYEQYFGPGTRLTVT.

This chain connects TRBV9 to TRBJ1-6; D not certain. The V end was cut by 0 bases, the J end by 13 bases, with 14 bases between. This CDR3 contains 14 residues. Germline loops: CDR1 SGDLS, CDR2 YYNGEE. This chain's CDR3 is CASSVDSTRDPLHF. Here the CDR3 DNA reads TGTGCCAGCAGCGTAGATTCGACGAGGGATCCCCTCCACTTT.

This chain connects TRBV5-1 to TRBJ2-1; 9 bases agree with TRBD2. Looked up from germline, CDR1 is SGHRS and CDR2 is YFSETQ. CDR3 length equals 16 residues. V dropped 0 bases and J dropped 5; count of bases not matched to a gene: 6. The CDR3 region is CASSLGSGSSNNEQFF. The CDR3 DNA reads as TGCGCCAGCAGCTTGGGTAGCGGGAGTTCAAACAATGAGCAGTTCTTC.

This chain connects TRBV27 to TRBJ2-1; TRBD2 matches at 11 bases. Germline CDR1 reads MNHEY; CDR2 reads SMNVEV (reference sequence). CDR3 size: 18 residues. Trimming took 1 base from V and 8 from J; bases not matched to a gene: 13. The DNA of the CDR3 is TGTGCCAGCAGTTTATTACCGCTGACTAGCGGGGTAAGTGATGAGCAGTTCTTC. This translates into CASSLLPLTSGVSDEQFF.

The chain couples TRBV29-1 to TRBJ2-7, with 10 bases that match TRBD1. This CDR3 is built from 13 residues. J gave up 2 bases and V 7 bases, and 5 bases lay outside the gene matches. Germline V gene sequence: CDR1 SQVTM, CDR2 ANQGSEA. The CDR3 sequence: CSAGGTGAYEQYF. DNA of the CDR3: TGCAGCGCTGGGGGGACAGGGGCCTACGAGCAGTACTTC.

As for this clonotype: Its ends do not fully match the called genes, so a read error is possible. The V gene is TRBV7-3, the J gene TRBJ2-1; TRBD2 is a possible D gene (5 bases). The CDR3 is 15 amino acids. CDR1 and CDR2 (germline): SGHTA, FQGTGA. The CDR3 DNA reads TGTGCCAGCAGCCCCGCCGGAGGCTCCTGCAATGAGCAGTTCTTC. Translating gives CASSPAGGSCNEQFF.

The chain employs TRBV10-3 and TRBJ2-1, with TRBD1 identical over 11 bases. The CDR3 spans 16 residues. V gave up 0 bases and J gave up 8 bases; unmatched junction bases: 6. Germline V gives CDR1 ENHRY, CDR2 SYGVKD. In DNA form, the CDR3 reads TGTGCCATCAGTGAGTCTTGGGACAGGGGGACGGATGAGCAGTTCTTC. Amino acid sequence: CAISESWDRGTDEQFF.

The genes are TRBV6-5 and TRBJ2-7; weak D call: TRBD2 (7 bases). This CDR3 contains 16 residues. The germline V and J ends were trimmed by 4 bases and 0 bases, with 16 bases remaining between them. CDR1 is MNHEY, CDR2 SVGAGI, per germline. The CDR3 DNA sequence: TGTGCCAGCAGTTCGGAAGGGGGAGGGGACTCCTACGAGCAGTACTTC. This gives the protein CASSSEGGGDSYEQYF.

This clonotype was found a few times. The gene calls are TRBV7-8 and TRBJ2-2; 10 nucleotides line up with TRBD1. The CDR3 has 17 residues. With 1 base clipped from V and 8 bases from J, the junction kept 10 bases outside the gene matches. Germline CDR1 reads SGHVS; CDR2 reads FQNEAQ. The CDR3 DNA sequence: TGTGCCAGCAGCTTAGTGGGACAGGGGTCCGTCTTAGGGGAGCTGTTTTTT. It codes for CASSLVGQGSVLGELFF. Full variable domain (rest looked up from reference TRBV7-8 and TRBJ2-2): GAGVSQSPRYKVAKRGQDVALRCDPISGHVSLFWYQQALGQGPEFLTYFQNEAQLDKSGLPSDRFFAERPEGSVSTLKIQRTQQEDSAVYLCASSLVGQGSVLGELFFGEGSRLTVL.

This rearrangement joins TRBV12-3 or TRBV12-4 to TRBJ1-2, with D uncertain. The V end was cut by 2 bases, the J end by 8 bases, with 12 bases between. This CDR3 has 13 residues. The CDR3 protein is CASSLLGVEGYTF. CDR3 sequence (DNA): TGTGCCAGCAGTTTATTGGGTGTGGAGGGCTACACCTTC.